This T cell receptor (beta chain) was retrieved from a study of post-analysis software for immune sequencing data. Overall study findings and caveats: Patients with multiple sclerosis recorded significantly lower normalized Chao1 diversity than controls, the study found. TRBV segments more frequent in patients than in controls numbered roughly 5 and included TRBV5-6, TRBV5-1 and TRBV20-1.

Germline values: CDR1 SQVTM, CDR2 ANQGSEA. The CDR3 spans 12 residues. J gave up 5 bases and V 5 bases, and 4 bases lay outside the gene matches. Points on this clonotype: Its antigen is not identified.

The library was made from cDNA and included unique molecular identifiers. One entry per CDR3 protein results from TCRdb running MiXCR on the PCR reads. Among 600,000 to 750,000 distinct CDR3 sequences listed, roughly three fifths were seen once. The TCR sequence derives from a girl aged 2-15 years with multiple sclerosis. Source material: blood. V usage is TRBV29-1 and J usage is TRBJ1-1; 8 bases fit TRBD1. The CDR3 DNA follows: TGCAGCGTTACAGGGGGGGAGACTGAAGCTTTCTTT. This translates into CSVTGGETEAFF.